The text below deals with one TCR beta chain. Its antigen remains unknown. Generated by immunoSEQ multiplex PCR, the TCRdb table keeps only in-frame clones and is missing some. Of over 60,000 clones in the sample, 85% to 90% were seen once. The data were taken from a study of OX40 agonist ivuxolimab in advanced cancers. Looking at the study overall: Of mixed ages from about 23 to 79 and averaging around 60 years, the group was around 78% male.

The V and J ends lost 1 base and 8 bases, in that order; junction bases with no gene match: 0. Germline V CDR1 and CDR2: SGHVS, FQNEAQ. This CDR3 region has 12 residues. General study results and limits: At 0.1 to 3.0 mg/kg and by week 6, CD4+ and CD8+ T cells in the blood had expanded clonally.

This TCR derives from an adult with an advanced solid tumor such as melanoma, head and neck, liver or kidney cancer. The chain combines TRBV7-8 with TRBJ1-2; TRBD1 matches 8 bases. The sample consisted of CD4+ or CD8+ T cells sorted from blood, taken in a trial of the OX40 agonist ivuxolimab. CDR3 amino acids: CASSLGTGGYTF. CDR3 bases: TGTGCCAGCAGCTTAGGGACAGGGGGCTACACCTTC.